Presented here are 21 T cell receptor beta chains from one specimen sequenced in a study of regulatory T cells in long-lasting Graves disease. Both iRepertoire HTBI primers and Arm-PCR of CDR3 regions were used to build the TCR beta libraries. In TCRdb, the multiplex PCR reads were re-called with MiXCR into one record per CDR3 protein. The data contain about 540,000 distinct CDR3 sequences, about 14% of them singletons. Time point specified: newly diagnosed GD, antithyroid drugs for less than 3 months. Making the TCR library involved RNA that had been extracted from PBMCs. Another study also made use of these data, one on T cells in Graves' hyperthyroidism and ophthalmopathy.

Sequences were derived from peripheral blood mononuclear cells (PBMCs), sampled at new diagnosis, from a patient treated with antithyroid drugs. The receptors were gathered from a man between 25 and 39 years old with Graves disease.

This clonotype was observed many times. The genes are TRBV29-1 and TRBJ2-1, with D tentatively TRBD2 (6 bases). CDR1 SQVTM and CDR2 ANQGSEA come from the germline V gene. The CDR3 has 15 amino acids. Trimming shortened V by 4 bases and J by 8 bases, and 21 bases separated the two germline ends. As DNA, the CDR3 is TGCAGCGTTGTGGACCCGGGAGCCGGGTTTGATGAGCAGTTCTTC. It codes for CSVVDPGAGFDEQFF.

This chain links TRBV5-1 with TRBJ2-7, with a weak D call TRBD2 (5 bases). Trimming cost V 1 base and J 3 bases, with 14 bases left between them. CDR1 is SGHRS and CDR2 is YFSETQ in the germline V gene. This CDR3 spans 15 amino acids. The DNA for the CDR3 is TGCGCCAGCAGCTTGCCCGGGAACCGACACTACGAGCAGTACTTC. Translation: CASSLPGNRHYEQYF. Looking up the rest from reference TRBV5-1 and TRBJ2-7 gives the full variable domain: KAGVTQTPRYLIKTRGQQVTLSCSPISGHRSVSWYQQTPGQGLQFLFEYFSETQRNKGNFPGRFSGRQFSNSRSEMNVSTLELGDSALYLCASSLPGNRHYEQYFGPGTRLTVT.

The V and J genes are TRBV24-1 and TRBJ2-1, with 7 bases aligning to TRBD2. V was pared by 9 bases and J by 9 bases, with 16 bases of the junction left unmatched. Germline V gene sequence: CDR1 KGHDR, CDR2 SFDVKD. CDR3 length: 15 residues. The CDR3: CATGITNGRLAEQFF. CDR3 nucleotide sequence: TGTGCCACCGGAATCACTAACGGGAGGCTGGCTGAGCAGTTCTTC.

This clonotype was seen repeatedly, ten times or more. The chain is built from TRBV29-1 and TRBJ2-5; 10 positions agree with TRBD2. This CDR3 comprises 14 residues. The germline V gene encodes CDR1 SQVTM and CDR2 ANQGSEA. The V segment lost 5 bases and the J segment 5 bases; nucleotides outside the gene matches: 8. Here the CDR3 DNA reads TGCAGCGTTTTCTCTAGCGGGAGTCAGGAGACCCAGTACTTC. The encoded protein is CSVFSSGSQETQYF. The complete variable domain, with remaining parts taken from reference TRBV29-1 and TRBJ2-5, reads SAVISQKPSRDICQRGTSLTIQCQVDSQVTMMFWYRQQPGQSLTLIATANQGSEATYESGFVIDKFPISRPNLTFSTLTVSNMSPEDSSIYLCSVFSSGSQETQYFGPGTRLLVL.

There are a few counts of this clonotype. The gene calls are TRBV20-1 and TRBJ1-2, with a tentative D call TRBD1 (5 bases). CDR3 length equals 14 residues. Germline CDR1 DFQATT, CDR2 SNEGSKA (reference sequence). V shed 6 bases and J shed 4 bases, with 18 bases lying between them. As DNA, the CDR3 is TGCAGTGCCCCTGGCGTTGTGGGGCTCTATGGCTACACCTTC. Protein sequence: CSAPGVVGLYGYTF.

This clonotype was detected ten times or more. This chain connects TRBV20-1 to TRBJ2-1; TRBD2 might be the D (6 bases). The V end lost 3 bases, the J end lost 4 bases, and 16 bases lay between the germline ends. The germline V gene has CDR1 DFQATT and CDR2 SNEGSKA (reference sequence). The length of the CDR3 is 15 residues. CDR3 sequence reads: CSASWPGLPYNEQFF. The CDR3 region has the DNA TGCAGTGCTAGTTGGCCGGGACTCCCGTACAATGAGCAGTTCTTC.

This clonotype occurred a few times. The CDR3 spells CASSYSSGFTRGYTF. The CDR3 DNA reads as TGTGCCAGCAGTTACTCATCTGGGTTTACGCGCGGCTACACCTTC. The chain couples TRBV6-2 or TRBV6-3 to TRBJ1-2; D ambiguous. This CDR3 comprises 15 residues. Germline V gene data show CDR1 as MNHEY and CDR2 as SVGEGT. V was trimmed by 0 bases and J by 8 bases, leaving 16 bases between them.

In this sample, this clonotype turned up many times. The V call is TRBV12-3 or TRBV12-4, the J call TRBJ1-5, with a weak D call TRBD1 (6 bases). Deletions cut 7 bases from V and 1 base from J, with 8 bases between. The CDR3 extends over 13 amino acids. DNA for the CDR3: TGTGCCAGCATTAGGGGGAGCAATCAGCCCCAGCATTTT. It is translated as CASIRGSNQPQHF.

This clonotype was detected many times. The chain employs TRBV5-1 and TRBJ2-1; 16 bases line up with TRBD2. Germline CDR1 reads SGHRS; CDR2 reads YFSETQ. The CDR3 covers 17 residues. V shed 4 bases and J 8 bases; nucleotides not matched to a gene: 9. The CDR3 bases are TGCGCCAGCAGCCAGGGACTAGCGGGAGGGCCAGGGGATGAGCAGTTCTTC. The encoded protein is CASSQGLAGGPGDEQFF.

This clonotype was picked up many times. CDR3 in DNA: TGTGCCAGCCTGAGTAAGTGGACCAAGGAGTATTTT. Protein: CASLSKWTKEYF. V and J are TRBV12-3 or TRBV12-4 and TRBJ2-3; D remains unclear. V was shortened by 8 bases and J by 13 bases, with 19 bases between the two germline ends. The CDR3 length is 12 residues.

This clonotype was seen many times. The chain recombines TRBV5-5 with TRBJ2-2; possible D gene TRBD2, 6 bases. The CDR3 loop spans 15 amino acids. Germline V gene data show CDR1 as SGHKS and CDR2 as YYEKEE (reference sequence). V was pared by 2 bases and J by 2 bases, with 10 bases between. The CDR3 reads CASSFGTLNTGELFF. The CDR3 DNA follows: TGTGCCAGCAGCTTCGGGACTCTTAACACCGGGGAGCTGTTTTTT.

This clonotype was counted between two and nine times. CDR3 in DNA: TGTGCCAGCAGCCCGGGCGGGACCGGCGGCACCTTC. Residues: CASSPGGTGGTF. The gene calls are TRBV14 and TRBJ1-2, with D possibly matching TRBD1 (5 bases). The CDR3 runs to 12 residues. Trimming removed 4 bases from V and 13 bases from J, with 16 bases in between. Germline CDR1 is SGHDN and CDR2 is FVKESK.

There are many counts of this clonotype. The gene calls are TRBV7-3 and TRBJ2-3; the match to TRBD2 covers 10 bases. Germline-derived CDR1 and CDR2 are SGHTA and FQGTGA. There are 20 residues in the CDR3. Germline trimming cut 4 bases from V and 2 bases from J; bases unmatched to any gene: 18. The chain's CDR3 is CASSSPGTSDRRGDTDTQYF. CDR3 bases: TGTGCCAGCAGCTCACCCGGGACTAGCGACCGTCGTGGGGACACAGATACGCAGTATTTT.

Only a few counts were recorded for this clonotype. The chain has TRBV9 and TRBJ2-2; 9 bases align to TRBD2. CDR3 length equals 16 residues. Unmatched junction bases numbered 10, after V lost 4 bases and J lost 6 bases. The germline gives CDR1 SGDLS, CDR2 YYNGEE. CDR3 protein: CASSLTGTSSAGELFF. The CDR3 nucleotides are TGTGCCAGCAGCCTCACCGGGACTAGCTCAGCCGGGGAGCTGTTTTTT.

With respect to this clonotype: This may arise from a read error, as a much more abundant clone is one base away. The chain uses TRBV20-1 and TRBJ1-1, with D possibly TRBD1 on 5 matching bases. Trimming removed 7 bases from V and 4 bases from J, with 22 bases in between. CDR3 length: 15 amino acids. CDR1 and CDR2 from the germline V gene are DFQATT and SNEGSKA (reference sequence). The CDR3 nucleotides are TGCAGTGTCAGACATCCGCGGGGCATGATCACTGAAGCTTTCTTT. Residues: CSVRHPRGMITEAFF.

This clonotype occurred many times. This chain connects TRBV12-3 or TRBV12-4 to TRBJ1-1; 9 nucleotides agree with TRBD1. V lost 3 bases to trimming and J lost 5 bases; unmatched junction nucleotides: 4. The CDR3 extends over 14 amino acids. The CDR3 DNA reads TGTGCCAGCAGTTTTGGACAGGGGAGAACTGAAGCTTTCTTT. Translated: CASSFGQGRTEAFF.

The table lists this clonotype with a count of one. The chain recombines TRBV6-1 with TRBJ2-7; 13 nucleotides line up with TRBD2. Germline trimming cut 8 bases from V and 0 bases from J; bases unmatched to any gene: 4. There are 15 residues in the CDR3. Germline V gene data show CDR1 as MNHNS and CDR2 as SASEGT. The CDR3 coding sequence is TGTGCCAGCCTGGGACTAGCGGGGCCCTCCTACGAGCAGTACTTC. Translated: CASLGLAGPSYEQYF.

This clonotype was seen ten or more times. The rearrangement links TRBV27 to TRBJ2-3; D is possibly TRBD2 (6 bases). Trimming left V 5 bases short and J 2 bases short, with 11 bases between. CDR1 is MNHEY and CDR2 is SMNVEV in the germline V gene (reference sequence). CDR3 length equals 14 residues. The DNA for the CDR3 is TGTGCCAGCAGTCCCGGGACTGACACAGATACGCAGTATTTT. This codes for CASSPGTDTDTQYF.

This clonotype has at least ten counts. The V call is TRBV20-1, the J call TRBJ2-1, with 7 bases identical to TRBD2. The CDR3 spans 15 residues. Germline V CDR1 and CDR2: DFQATT, SNEGSKA (reference sequence). Trimming cost V 0 bases and J 7 bases; bases outside gene matches: 9. CDR3 bases: TGCAGTGCTAGAGACCTAGCGGCGGGAGTGAATGAGCAGTTCTTC. Residues: CSARDLAAGVNEQFF.

This clonotype was observed a few times. The chain is built from TRBV12-3 or TRBV12-4 and TRBJ2-7; D gene uncertain. The CDR3 extends over 13 amino acids. Trimming took off 1 base at V and 7 bases at J, with 11 bases between the two ends. The CDR3 DNA reads TGTGCCAGCAGTTTAGTTCCCAGCCTAGAGCAGTACTTC. The encoded protein is CASSLVPSLEQYF.

This clonotype appeared many times. The V gene is TRBV7-9, the J gene TRBJ2-1, with 7 positions matching TRBD2. In germline, CDR1 is SEHNR, CDR2 FQNEAQ (reference sequence). The J segment lost 6 bases and the V segment lost 7 bases, leaving 9 bases of the junction unmatched. The CDR3 runs to 14 residues. The CDR3 DNA is TGTGCCAGCACCCTTGGGAGCGGGATCAATGAGCAGTTCTTC. Translation gives CASTLGSGINEQFF.